The 8 T cell receptor beta chains reported below all come from one sample, sequenced in a study of CD8+ T cells in alopecia areata. The treatment here: oral pan-JAK inhibitor, 5-10 mg twice daily. Extracted RNA was reverse transcribed into cDNA, the sequencing template. Assay used: immunoSEQ multiplex PCR; TCRdb lists only in-frame clones, some missing. The repertoire holds 80,000 or so clones, with roughly 66% as singletons. The sequences come from CD8+ T cells sorted from blood, collected at week 24, from a patient treated with tofacitinib. The source of these receptors is a human donor with alopecia areata.

This chain uses TRBV19 with TRBJ2-7; TRBD1 matches 7 bases. The CDR3 has 14 residues. Trimming cost V 6 bases and J 7 bases; bases outside gene matches: 12. Germline CDR1 is LNHDA and CDR2 is SQIVND (reference sequence). The CDR3, as DNA: TGTGCCAGTAGCCCCGGGACAGCCTTGTTTGAGCAGTACTTC. Its protein is CASSPGTALFEQYF.

V and J are TRBV11-2 and TRBJ2-2; the D is unclear. Between the trimmed V and J ends, which lost 8 bases and 5 bases, there was a span of 21 bases. This CDR3 spans 16 amino acids. The V gene's germline CDR1 is SGHAT and CDR2 FQNNGV. Here the CDR3 reads CASAFGVRSWTGELFF. The DNA for the CDR3 is TGTGCCAGCGCTTTCGGTGTTCGGAGTTGGACCGGGGAGCTGTTTTTT.

The chain recombines TRBV12-5 with TRBJ2-3, with TRBD2 identical over 11 bases. The CDR3 sequence is 17 residues long. Germline CDR1 reads LGHNT; CDR2 reads FRNRAP. The trim removed 4 bases at V and 2 bases at J, leaving 8 bases unmatched. The CDR3 spells CASGSMPSGGYTDTQYF. The CDR3 nucleotides read TGTGCTAGTGGTTCCATGCCTAGCGGGGGGTACACAGATACGCAGTATTTT.

The count of this clone is one. The V and J genes are TRBV4-3 and TRBJ1-5; 10 bases map to TRBD1. Germline trimming cut 0 bases from V and 6 bases from J; bases unmatched to any gene: 5. This CDR3 has 16 amino acids. CDR1 is LGHNA and CDR2 is YSLEER in the germline V gene. CDR3: CASSQDRTGGGQPQHF. DNA for the CDR3: TGCGCCAGCAGCCAAGATAGGACAGGGGGAGGTCAGCCCCAGCATTTT.

This chain links TRBV28 with TRBJ1-2; TRBD1 matches at 9 bases. Germline V gene sequence: CDR1 MDHEN, CDR2 SYDVKM. The CDR3 has 17 amino acids. Trimming removed 4 bases from V and 3 bases from J; junction bases left unmatched: 12. The CDR3 DNA reads as TGTGCCAGCAGTTCACCCGGGACAGGGCCGGATGACTATGGCTACACCTTC. It is translated as CASSSPGTGPDDYGYTF.

The sample holds a few counts of this clone. The chain uses TRBV7-9 and TRBJ2-1; D perhaps matches TRBD2 (6 bases). CDR1 and CDR2 (germline): SEHNR, FQNEAQ (reference sequence). V dropped 1 base and J dropped 2 bases, with 21 bases sitting between them. The CDR3 is 19 amino acids. CDR3 sequence reads: CASSLGVAFSRGPYNEQFF. The CDR3 DNA is TGTGCCAGCAGCTTAGGCGTCGCCTTTTCGCGGGGTCCCTACAATGAGCAGTTCTTC.

The gene calls are TRBV4-1 and TRBJ2-4; D possibly uses TRBD1 or TRBD2 (5 bases each). The germline V gene has CDR1 MGHRA and CDR2 YSYEKL. The CDR3 contains 12 residues. V was cut by 6 bases and J by 6 bases, with 9 bases left in between. CDR3: CASRGDGNIQYF. CDR3 sequence (DNA): TGCGCCAGCAGGGGGGATGGAAACATTCAGTACTTC.

This rearrangement joins TRBV4-2 to TRBJ1-1; D may be TRBD1 (5 bases). V was shortened by 1 base and J by 5 bases, with 11 bases between the two germline ends. Germline V gene data show CDR1 as LGHNA and CDR2 as YNFKEQ. CDR3 length equals 14 residues. The CDR3 bases are TGTGCCAGCAGCCAAGTAGGGGCGGAAACTGAAGCTTTCTTT. It yields the protein CASSQVGAETEAFF.